This T cell receptor beta chain was found in a study of technical replicates of blood from a few donors. J was trimmed by 5 bases and V by 0 bases; bases with no gene match: 10. The CDR3 totals 17 residues. Germline-derived CDR1 and CDR2 are SGHDT and YYEEEE. Profiling relied on immunoSEQ multiplex PCR, and the TCRdb table lists in-frame clones only, not all of them. The sample shows about 68,000 clones, 95% to 97% of them seen only once. The sample comprised T cells isolated from PBMCs. J is TRBJ2-5 and V is TRBV5-6; 10 bases match TRBD1. The receptor was derived from a human donor in good health. The CDR3 DNA reads TGTGCCAGCAGCTTGGATCCGGGACAGGGGTTCCAGGAGACCCAGTACTTC. Translating gives CASSLDPGQGFQETQYF.